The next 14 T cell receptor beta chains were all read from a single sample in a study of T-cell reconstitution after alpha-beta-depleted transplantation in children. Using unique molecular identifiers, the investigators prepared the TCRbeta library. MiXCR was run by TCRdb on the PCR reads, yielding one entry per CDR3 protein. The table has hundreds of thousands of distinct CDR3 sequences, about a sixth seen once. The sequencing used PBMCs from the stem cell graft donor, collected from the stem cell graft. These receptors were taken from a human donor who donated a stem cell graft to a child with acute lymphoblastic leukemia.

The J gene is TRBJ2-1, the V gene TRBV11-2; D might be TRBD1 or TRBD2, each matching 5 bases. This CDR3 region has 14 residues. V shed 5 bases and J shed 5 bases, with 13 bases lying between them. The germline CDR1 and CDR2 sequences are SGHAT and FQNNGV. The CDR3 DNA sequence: TGTGCCAGCAGCCCCTGGGACGGAAACAATGAGCAGTTCTTC. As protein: CASSPWDGNNEQFF.

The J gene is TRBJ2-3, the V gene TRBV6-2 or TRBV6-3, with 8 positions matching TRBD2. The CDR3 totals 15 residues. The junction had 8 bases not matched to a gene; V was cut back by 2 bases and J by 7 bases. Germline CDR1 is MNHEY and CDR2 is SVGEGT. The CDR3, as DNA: TGTGCCAGCAGTTACGCGGGAGGCTCCACTCATACGCAGTATTTT. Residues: CASSYAGGSTHTQYF.

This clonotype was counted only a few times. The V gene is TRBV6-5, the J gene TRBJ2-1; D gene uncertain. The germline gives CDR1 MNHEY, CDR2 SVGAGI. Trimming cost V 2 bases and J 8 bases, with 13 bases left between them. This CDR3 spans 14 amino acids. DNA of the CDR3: TGTGCCAGCAGTTACGCCACATCGGATTATGAGCAGTTCTTC. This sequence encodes CASSYATSDYEQFF.

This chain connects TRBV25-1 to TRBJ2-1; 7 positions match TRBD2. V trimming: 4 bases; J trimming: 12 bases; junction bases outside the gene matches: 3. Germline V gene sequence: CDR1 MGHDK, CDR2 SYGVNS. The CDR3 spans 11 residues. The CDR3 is CASSGGGVQFF. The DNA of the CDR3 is TGTGCCAGCAGTGGGGGGGGTGTGCAGTTCTTC. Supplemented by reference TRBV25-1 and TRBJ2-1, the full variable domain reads EADIYQTPRYLVIGTGKKITLECSQTMGHDKMYWYQQDPGMELHLIHYSYGVNSTEKGDLSSESTVSRIRTEHFPLTLESARPSHTSQYLCASSGGGVQFFGPGTRLTVL.

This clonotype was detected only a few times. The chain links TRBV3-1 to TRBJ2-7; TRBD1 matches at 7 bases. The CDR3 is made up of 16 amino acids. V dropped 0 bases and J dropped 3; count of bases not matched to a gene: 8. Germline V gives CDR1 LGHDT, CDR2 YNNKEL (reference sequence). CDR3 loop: CASSQDTGVFIYEQYF. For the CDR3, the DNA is TGTGCCAGCAGCCAAGACACAGGGGTGTTTATCTACGAGCAGTACTTC.

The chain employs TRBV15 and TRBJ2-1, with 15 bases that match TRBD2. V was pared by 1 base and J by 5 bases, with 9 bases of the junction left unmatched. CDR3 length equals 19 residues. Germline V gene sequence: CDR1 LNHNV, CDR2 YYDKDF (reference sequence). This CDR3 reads CATSRVTGTSGRPNNEQFF. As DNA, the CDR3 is TGTGCCACCAGCAGAGTGACCGGGACTAGCGGGAGGCCGAACAATGAGCAGTTCTTC.

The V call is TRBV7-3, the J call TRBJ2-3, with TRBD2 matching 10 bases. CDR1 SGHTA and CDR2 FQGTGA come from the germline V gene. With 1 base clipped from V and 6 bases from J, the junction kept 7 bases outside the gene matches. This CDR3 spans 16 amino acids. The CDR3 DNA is TGTGCCAGCAGCTTAAAATCTAGCGGGAGTATGGATACGCAGTATTTT. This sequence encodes CASSLKSSGSMDTQYF.

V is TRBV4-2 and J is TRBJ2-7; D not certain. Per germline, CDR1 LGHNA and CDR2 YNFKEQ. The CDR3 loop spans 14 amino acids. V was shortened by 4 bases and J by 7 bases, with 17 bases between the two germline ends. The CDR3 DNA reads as TGTGCCAGCAGCCCGACGCAGGTAGGGTCTGAGCAGTACTTC. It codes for CASSPTQVGSEQYF.

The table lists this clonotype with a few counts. The chain's CDR3 is CASSGGTEWMSDTQYF. The CDR3 DNA is TGTGCCAGCAGTGGGGGGACAGAGTGGATGTCAGATACGCAGTATTTT. The chain employs TRBV6-1 and TRBJ2-3, with 7 bases matching TRBD1. V shed 4 bases, J shed 4 bases, and the junction held 11 bases outside the gene matches. The CDR3 sequence is 16 residues long. CDR1 MNHNS and CDR2 SASEGT come from the germline V gene.

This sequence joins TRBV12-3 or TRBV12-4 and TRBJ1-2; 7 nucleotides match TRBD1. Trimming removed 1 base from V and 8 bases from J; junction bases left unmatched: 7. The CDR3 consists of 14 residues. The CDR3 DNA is TGTGCCAGCAGTTTAGGGGGGACAGTCTTCGGCTACACCTTC. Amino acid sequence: CASSLGGTVFGYTF.

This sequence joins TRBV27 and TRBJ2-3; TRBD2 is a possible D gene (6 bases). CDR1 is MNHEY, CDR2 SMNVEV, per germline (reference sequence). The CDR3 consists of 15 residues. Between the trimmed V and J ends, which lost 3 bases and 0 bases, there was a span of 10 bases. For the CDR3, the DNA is TGTGCCAGCAGTTTGGGACTGGTTAGCACAGATACGCAGTATTTT. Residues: CASSLGLVSTDTQYF.

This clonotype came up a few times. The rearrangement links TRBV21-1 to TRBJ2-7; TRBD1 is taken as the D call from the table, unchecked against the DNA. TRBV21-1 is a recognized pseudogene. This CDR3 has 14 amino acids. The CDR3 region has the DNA TGTGCCAGCAGGGGACAGTCTAACTCCTACGAGCAGTACTTC. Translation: CASRGQSNSYEQYF.

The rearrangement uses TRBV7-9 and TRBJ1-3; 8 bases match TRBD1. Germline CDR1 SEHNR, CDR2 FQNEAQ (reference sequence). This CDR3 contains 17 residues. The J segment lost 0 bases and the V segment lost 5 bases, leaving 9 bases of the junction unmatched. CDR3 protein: CASSLPGTGSSGNTIYF. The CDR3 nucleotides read TGTGCCAGCAGCCTTCCCGGGACAGGTAGCTCTGGAAACACCATATATTTT.

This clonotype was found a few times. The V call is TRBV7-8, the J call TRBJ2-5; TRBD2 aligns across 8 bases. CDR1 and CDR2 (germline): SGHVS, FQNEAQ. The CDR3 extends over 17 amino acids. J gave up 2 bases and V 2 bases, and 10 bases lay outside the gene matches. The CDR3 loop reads CASSLRGAGVGQETQYF. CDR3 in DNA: TGTGCCAGCAGCTTACGTGGAGCGGGAGTTGGTCAAGAGACCCAGTACTTC.